The 24 T cell receptor beta chains presented below share a single source sample, sequenced in a study of cytomegalovirus exposure and HLA in healthy donors. Primers: 60 Vbeta forward and 13 Jbeta reverse. Profiling relied on immunoSEQ multiplex PCR, and the TCRdb table lists in-frame clones only, not all of them. This sample has about 170,000 clones, with around 75% found just once. The sequenced sample consisted of PBMCs. The receptor set was obtained from a male donor in good health and CMV-seronegative.

The rearrangement links TRBV15 to TRBJ1-2; a possible D gene is TRBD1 (6 bases). V was cut by 0 bases and J by 7 bases, with 15 bases left in between. Looked up from germline, CDR1 is LNHNV and CDR2 is YYDKDF (reference sequence). The CDR3 spans 15 residues. CDR3 nucleotide sequence: TGTGCCACCAGCAGAGATACTGTGCCAGGGGCTGGCTACACCTTC. Its translation: CATSRDTVPGAGYTF.

The chain uses TRBV6-5 and TRBJ2-5; tentatively, D is TRBD1 (6 bases). V was trimmed by 7 bases and J by 5 bases, leaving 17 bases between them. From germline, CDR1 is MNHEY and CDR2 SVGAGI. The length of the CDR3 is 14 residues. CDR3 sequence reads: CASTPVWGLETQYF. CDR3 DNA: TGTGCCAGCACTCCGGTCTGGGGGCTGGAGACCCAGTACTTC.

The chain carries TRBV7-9 and TRBJ2-4; the match to TRBD1 covers 10 bases. Per the germline V gene, CDR1 is SEHNR and CDR2 is FQNEAQ (reference sequence). Trimming removed 4 bases from V and 2 bases from J; junction bases left unmatched: 2. The CDR3 extends over 15 amino acids. The CDR3 is CASSSDRGPKNIQYF. CDR3 DNA sequence: TGTGCCAGCAGCTCCGACAGGGGGCCCAAAAACATTCAGTACTTC.

This clone occurred once. The chain recombines TRBV7-2 with TRBJ1-3; the D gene is possibly TRBD1 (5 bases). CDR3 length: 15 residues. Trimming removed 1 base from V and 4 bases from J, with 11 bases in between. Germline loops: CDR1 SGHTA, CDR2 FQGNSA. CDR3 in DNA: TGTGCCAGCAGCTTAGTATCTTCAGGGGGAAACACCATATATTTT. Protein product: CASSLVSSGGNTIYF.

The chain uses TRBV5-1 and TRBJ2-1, with a possible D match to TRBD1 (5 bases). CDR1 is SGHRS, CDR2 YFSETQ, per germline. Deletions cut 0 bases from V and 6 bases from J, with 10 bases between. This CDR3 comprises 14 residues. For the CDR3, the DNA is TGCGCCAGCAGCTTGGCCCTGACAGTCAATGAGCAGTTCTTC. The encoded protein is CASSLALTVNEQFF. Together with reference TRBV5-1 and TRBJ2-1, the CDR3 gives the full variable domain: KAGVTQTPRYLIKTRGQQVTLSCSPISGHRSVSWYQQTPGQGLQFLFEYFSETQRNKGNFPGRFSGRQFSNSRSEMNVSTLELGDSALYLCASSLALTVNEQFFGPGTRLTVL.

The chain's CDR3 is CASSITNQGSGYTF. The CDR3 DNA reads as TGTGCCAGTAGTATTACTAACCAGGGCTCAGGCTACACCTTC. The rearrangement links TRBV19 to TRBJ1-2; tentatively, D is TRBD1 (5 bases). Germline V gene sequence: CDR1 LNHDA, CDR2 SQIVND (reference sequence). Trimming pared 3 bases from V and 8 bases from J, leaving 16 bases between. The CDR3 covers 14 residues.

V usage is TRBV5-4 and J usage is TRBJ2-5; 11 bases align to TRBD2. The CDR3 loop spans 16 amino acids. CDR1 and CDR2 (germline): SGHNT, YYREEE (reference sequence). Trimming cost V 4 bases and J 5 bases; bases outside gene matches: 10. The DNA for the CDR3 is TGTGCCAGCAGCCCCGATAGCGGGGGGGCAAGGGAGACCCAGTACTTC. The encoded protein is CASSPDSGGARETQYF.

This rearrangement joins TRBV30 to TRBJ2-7; D is unclear. The CDR3 runs to 11 residues. V was cut by 2 bases and J by 3 bases, with 5 bases left in between. Germline assignment: CDR1 GTSNPN and CDR2 SVGIG (reference sequence). For the CDR3, the DNA is TGTGCCTGGAGTAACGGCTACGAGCAGTACTTC. Amino acids: CAWSNGYEQYF.

This clone was seen once. V usage is TRBV29-1 and J usage is TRBJ2-5, with 11 bases matching TRBD2. J was trimmed by 2 bases and V by 6 bases; bases with no gene match: 11. Germline V gives CDR1 SQVTM, CDR2 ANQGSEA. The CDR3 totals 16 residues. In nucleotides, the CDR3 is TGCAGCGTCGTGAGAGCGCGACTAGCGGGGCAAGAGACCCAGTACTTC. As protein: CSVVRARLAGQETQYF.

V is TRBV28 and J is TRBJ1-4, with a weak D call TRBD1 (5 bases). Germline V CDR1 and CDR2: MDHEN, SYDVKM. The CDR3 is made up of 13 amino acids. V was shortened by 8 bases and J by 3 bases, with 10 bases between the two germline ends. CDR3 loop: CASSEGANEKLFF. DNA of the CDR3: TGTGCCAGCTCGGAAGGGGCTAATGAAAAACTGTTTTTT.

This chain uses TRBV11-2 with TRBJ2-6; D call uncertain. V was pared by 5 bases and J by 2 bases, with 10 bases between. The CDR3 is made up of 15 amino acids. Germline CDR1 is SGHAT and CDR2 is FQNNGV. For the CDR3, the DNA is TGTGCCAGCAGCCCTAGATTTGCTGGGGCCAACGTCCTGACTTTC. Translated, it gives CASSPRFAGANVLTF.

This clone was counted only a few times. The chain recombines TRBV11-2 with TRBJ2-5, with 8 nucleotides matching TRBD2. J gave up 1 base and V 5 bases, and 6 bases lay outside the gene matches. This CDR3 spans 15 amino acids. Germline CDR1 and CDR2: SGHAT and FQNNGV. The CDR3 protein is CASSPGLAAQETQYF. The CDR3 nucleotides are TGTGCCAGCAGCCCCGGACTAGCTGCCCAAGAGACCCAGTACTTC.

This chain links TRBV7-8 with TRBJ2-2, with 9 bases fitting TRBD1. This CDR3 spans 16 amino acids. V shed 4 bases and J 5 bases; nucleotides not matched to a gene: 8. Germline loops: CDR1 SGHVS, CDR2 FQNEAQ. CDR3 region: CASSSEGTGSTGELFF. CDR3 bases: TGTGCCAGCAGCTCAGAGGGGACAGGGTCTACCGGGGAGCTGTTTTTT.

This clone has only one observation. The rearrangement links TRBV4-2 to TRBJ1-5; no firm D call. Deletions cut 0 bases from V and 7 bases from J, with 13 bases between. This CDR3 spans 15 amino acids. Germline V gene data show CDR1 as LGHNA and CDR2 as YNFKEQ. For the CDR3, the DNA is TGTGCCAGCAGCCAAGACGGGAGGTCTGTGCAGCCCCAGCATTTT. Translation: CASSQDGRSVQPQHF.

This clone occurred once. The junction shows a germline mismatch at one end, possibly a read error. The chain links TRBV4-3 to TRBJ2-6; TRBD1 might be the D (5 bases). The CDR3 spans 16 residues. Per the germline V gene, CDR1 is LGHNA and CDR2 is YSLEER. CDR3 residues: CASSQDVSSGANGLTF. The CDR3 coding sequence is TGCGCCAGCAGCCAAGATGTATCCTCTGGGGCCAACGGCCTGACTTTC.

The chain has TRBV5-8 and TRBJ2-2; weak D call: TRBD1 (5 bases). The germline CDR1 and CDR2 sequences are SGHTS and YDEGEE. Trimming left V 4 bases short and J 6 bases short, with 16 bases between. This CDR3 spans 15 amino acids. In DNA form, the CDR3 reads TGTGCCAGCAGCACGCGACCAGGGCGGTCCGGGGAGCTGTTTTTT. It codes for CASSTRPGRSGELFF.

V gene TRBV5-1 combines with J gene TRBJ1-2; 8 nucleotides match TRBD1. The length of the CDR3 is 14 residues. CDR1 and CDR2 from the germline V gene are SGHRS and YFSETQ. Trimming cost V 4 bases and J 3 bases; bases outside gene matches: 5. For the CDR3, the DNA is TGCGCCAGCAGCCAAGGACAGGGTGACTATGGCTACACCTTC. Its translation: CASSQGQGDYGYTF.

This chain connects TRBV9 to TRBJ2-2; D remains unclear. The CDR3 is 13 residues long. Germline CDR1 SGDLS, CDR2 YYNGEE. The ends were cut back, 0 bases at V and 6 bases at J, with 6 bases in the middle. The CDR3 DNA follows: TGTGCCAGCAGCGTAGTAAGCTCCGGGGAGCTGTTTTTT. Translating it yields CASSVVSSGELFF.

The rearrangement links TRBV6-5 to TRBJ2-7, with 7 bases lining up with TRBD2. The CDR3 covers 15 residues. With 6 bases clipped from V and 2 bases from J, the junction kept 10 bases outside the gene matches. Germline lookup yields CDR1 MNHEY and CDR2 SVGAGI. CDR3 loop: CASRKRPRGAYEQYF. The CDR3 nucleotides read TGTGCCAGCAGAAAGCGTCCTCGGGGGGCCTACGAGCAGTACTTC.

The chain couples TRBV6-1 to TRBJ1-3, with D possibly TRBD1 on 6 matching bases. The germline V gene encodes CDR1 MNHNS and CDR2 SASEGT. The CDR3 extends over 17 amino acids. V was clipped by 2 bases and J by 2 bases, with 16 bases between them. The CDR3 nucleotides are TGTGCCAGCAGTGAACGTTACAGGGCAAACACTGGAAACACCATATATTTT. Translating it yields CASSERYRANTGNTIYF.

This sequence joins TRBV4-1 and TRBJ2-7; D possibly corresponds to TRBD1 (6 bases). Looked up from germline, CDR1 is MGHRA and CDR2 is YSYEKL. CDR3 size: 15 residues. Deletions cut 1 base from V and 2 bases from J, with 12 bases between. The CDR3 here is CASSQAAGDPYEQYF. Here the CDR3 DNA reads TGCGCCAGCAGCCAAGCGGCAGGGGATCCCTACGAGCAGTACTTC.

The V and J genes are TRBV11-2 and TRBJ2-2; 7 positions agree with TRBD1. The CDR3 is made up of 17 amino acids. The V gene end was trimmed by 6 bases and the J gene end by 0 bases; junction bases not matched to a gene: 10. Germline values: CDR1 SGHAT, CDR2 FQNNGV. CDR3 sequence reads: CASSQGGGTSNTGELFF. The CDR3 DNA reads TGTGCCAGCAGTCAAGGGGGCGGCACGTCGAACACCGGGGAGCTGTTTTTT.

The V gene is TRBV4-1, the J gene TRBJ2-5, with TRBD2 as a possible D gene (5 bases). CDR1 and CDR2 from the germline V gene are MGHRA and YSYEKL. The CDR3 totals 14 residues. The V and J ends lost 6 bases and 0 bases respectively, with 11 bases between them. Here the CDR3 DNA reads TGCGCCAGCAGTACCCTCGGGGACCAAGAGACCCAGTACTTC. Translated, it gives CASSTLGDQETQYF.

The gene calls are TRBV5-1 and TRBJ1-4, with 8 bases that match TRBD1. V lost 4 bases to trimming and J lost 7 bases; unmatched junction nucleotides: 9. The CDR3 has 15 amino acids. CDR1 is SGHRS and CDR2 is YFSETQ in the germline V gene. CDR3 nucleotide sequence: TGCGCCAGCAGCCTGGACAGGGCCGGCCGTGAAAAACTGTTTTTT. This encodes CASSLDRAGREKLFF.